Each of the 8 T cell receptor beta chains below was sequenced from the same sample in a study of T cell responses to AZD1222 COVID-19 vaccine. Using immunoSEQ multiplex PCR, the repertoire was profiled, and TCRdb retains in-frame clones only, with some absent. The sample includes about 150,000 clones, under 95% of them seen just once. The sample consisted of peripheral blood, taken on day 0 of AZD1222 vaccination. These TCRs come from an adult in good health.

This clone was found a few times. The CDR3 sequence: CASSLLGGTEAFF. CDR3 in DNA: TGTGCCAGCAGCCTTCTCGGGGGCACTGAAGCTTTCTTT. The chain combines TRBV12-3 or TRBV12-4 with TRBJ1-1; perhaps TRBD1 as D (5 bases). V was trimmed by 6 bases and J by 4 bases, leaving 12 bases between them. The CDR3 loop spans 13 amino acids.

The chain joins TRBV10-1 to TRBJ2-5; 10 positions match TRBD2. Germline CDR1 reads WNHNN; CDR2 reads SYGVQD (reference sequence). This CDR3 spans 17 amino acids. Losses at the gene ends were 10 bases for V and 2 bases for J; bases not matched to a gene: 16. In DNA, the CDR3 is TGCGCCATCTCGGGTGTGATGAGCGGGAGGGAACAAGAGACCCAGTACTTC. Protein sequence: CAISGVMSGREQETQYF.

A single count supports this clone. This chain connects TRBV28 to TRBJ2-1, with D hard to call. Germline V CDR1 and CDR2: MDHEN, SYDVKM. V lost 8 bases and J 3 bases, leaving 5 bases between the germline ends. The CDR3 runs to 11 residues. The CDR3 sequence is CASAGYNEQFF. The CDR3 nucleotides are TGTGCCAGCGCTGGCTACAATGAGCAGTTCTTC.

In this sample, this clone turned up once. The gene calls are TRBV6-5 and TRBJ2-2, with a possible D match to TRBD1 (6 bases). Trimming removed 11 bases at V and 6 bases at J, with 13 bases between. The CDR3 is made up of 12 amino acids. Germline-derived CDR1 and CDR2 are MNHEY and SVGAGI. The CDR3 spells CASSRGSGELFF. The CDR3 nucleotides read TGTGCCTCGTCCAGGGGCTCCGGGGAGCTGTTTTTT.

The CDR3 coding sequence is TGTGCCAGCAGCCCCGGGACTAGCTCCTACGAGCAGTACTTC. Its translation is CASSPGTSSYEQYF. This chain links TRBV27 with TRBJ2-7; the match to TRBD2 covers 8 bases. Germline lookup yields CDR1 MNHEY and CDR2 SMNVEV (reference sequence). This CDR3 is 14 amino acids long. Trimming at V came to 6 bases and at J to 0 bases, leaving 4 bases not matched to a gene.

V usage is TRBV7-9 and J usage is TRBJ2-5; 10 bases line up with TRBD2. J was trimmed by 4 bases and V by 2 bases; bases with no gene match: 1. The CDR3 runs to 14 residues. Germline CDR1 reads SEHNR; CDR2 reads FQNEAQ (reference sequence). The CDR3 here is CASSLLAGGETQYF. The CDR3 DNA reads as TGTGCCAGCAGCTTATTAGCGGGAGGAGAGACCCAGTACTTC.

This clone was observed once. The V call is TRBV5-1, the J call TRBJ1-4; D call uncertain. Between the trimmed V and J ends, which lost 4 bases and 6 bases, there was a span of 13 bases. The CDR3 is made up of 14 amino acids. Germline CDR1 SGHRS, CDR2 YFSETQ. CDR3: CASSQDMGDEKLFF. CDR3 coding DNA: TGCGCCAGCAGCCAAGACATGGGCGATGAAAAACTGTTTTTT.

This clone has only one observation. The chain uses TRBV3-1 (or the pseudogene TRBV3-2) and TRBJ1-3, with D hard to call. V lost 10 bases to trimming and J lost 2 bases, with 12 bases between them. The CDR3 contains 13 residues. Germline V gene sequence: CDR1 LGHDT, CDR2 YNNKEL (reference sequence). The CDR3 region is CATGPAAGNTIYF. The CDR3 region has the DNA TGTGCCACCGGACCAGCTGCTGGAAACACCATATATTTT.